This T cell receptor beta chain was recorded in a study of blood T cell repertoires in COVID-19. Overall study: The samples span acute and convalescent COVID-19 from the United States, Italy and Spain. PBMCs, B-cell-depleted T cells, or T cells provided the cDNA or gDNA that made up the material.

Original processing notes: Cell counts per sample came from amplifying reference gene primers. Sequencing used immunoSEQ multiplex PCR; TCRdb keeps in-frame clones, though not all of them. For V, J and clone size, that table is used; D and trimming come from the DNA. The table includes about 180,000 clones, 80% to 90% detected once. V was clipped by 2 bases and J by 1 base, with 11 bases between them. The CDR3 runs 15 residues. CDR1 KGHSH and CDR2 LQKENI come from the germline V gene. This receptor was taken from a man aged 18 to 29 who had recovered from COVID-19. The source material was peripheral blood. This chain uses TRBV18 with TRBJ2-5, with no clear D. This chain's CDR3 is CASSPSLQTQETQYF. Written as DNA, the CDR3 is TGTGCCAGCTCACCATCGTTACAGACCCAAGAGACCCAGTACTTC.